The clone carrying this T cell receptor (beta chain) has more than one count but fewer than ten. No antigen is known for it. This sample was included in a study of vaccination effects on CD4 cells after COVID-19. Whole-study findings and limits: Mainly new clones induced by vaccination were found among post-vaccine spike-reactive clones in convalescents. Clonal contraction was marked in infection- and vaccine-induced clones late after vaccination.

Viral peptide pools were used in the ViraFEST assay to expand antigen-specific CD4+ T cells, and sequencing came afterward. An approximately 10-day culture period preceded the isolation of CD4+ T cells. It was between March and December 2020 that the person had a SARS-CoV-2 infection confirmed by PCR. The culture medium for 1.5 million to 2.5 million PBMC per well included about 10 IU/ml IL-2 and 9.5 to 10 ug/ml peptides. IL-2 medium supplanted half the medium on days 3 and 7. This CDR3 has 15 amino acids. The germline gives CDR1 MNHEY, CDR2 SVGEGT. Trimming left V 5 bases short and J 2 bases short, with 13 bases between. Libraries were prepared by immunoSEQ multiplex PCR; TCRdb keeps only in-frame clonotypes and omits some of them. The data show 40,000 or so clones, around 70% seen once.

The specimen comprised CD4+ T cells from PBMCs cultured with a peptide pool, sampled before COVID-19 vaccination. The clonotype comes from a human donor who had a prior SARS-CoV-2 infection. The gene calls are TRBV6-2 or TRBV6-3 and TRBJ1-3; D gene uncertain. In DNA, the CDR3 is TGTGCCAGCAGTCGAGGACGGTCGGCTGGAAACACCATATATTTT. Translated, it gives CASSRGRSAGNTIYF.